A single TCR beta chain is shown here with its context. There are 13 residues in the CDR3. With 4 bases removed from V and 4 bases from J, the gap between germline ends came to 10 bases. CDR1 and CDR2 (germline): SNHLY, FYNNEI. The method was immunoSEQ multiplex PCR; TCRdb's version includes in-frame clones alone and lacks a portion of them. The table has more than 50,000 clones, approximately 92% seen once. This record belongs to a study of blood T cell repertoires in COVID-19. Study information: Donors in the United States, Italy and Spain gave samples during acute or convalescent COVID-19.

This chain links TRBV2 with TRBJ2-5; maybe TRBD1 (5 bases). Sequencing was carried out using peripheral blood. This sequence was found in a human donor with active COVID-19. The donor label of this sample is uncertain. The chain's CDR3 is CASSGGRAETQYF. The CDR3 DNA reads TGTGCCAGCAGTGGAGGCAGGGCAGAGACCCAGTACTTC.